One and the same sample provided the 28 T cell receptor beta chains below, sequenced in a study of control samples from healthy donors and cancer patients. Measured with immunoSEQ multiplex PCR; TCRdb has only the in-frame clones, and not every one. The table records over 50,000 clones, over 75% of them present only once. The sample comprised blood. The receptor source for this set is a man aged 45-60 years in good health.

This chain uses TRBV11-2 with TRBJ2-1; unclear D gene. Germline-derived CDR1 and CDR2 are SGHAT and FQNNGV. The length of the CDR3 is 17 residues. Trimming removed 5 bases at V and 8 bases at J, with 25 bases between. CDR3 coding DNA: TGTGCCAGCAGCCCCCTCAGGCTAAGCAGCCTGATCGATGAGCAGTTCTTC. This encodes CASSPLRLSSLIDEQFF.

This chain joins TRBV11-2 and TRBJ1-1; D might be TRBD1 (6 bases). The V end was cut by 3 bases, the J end by 1 base, with 15 bases between. Per germline, CDR1 SGHAT and CDR2 FQNNGV. The CDR3 has 16 amino acids. The CDR3 spells CASSFKTGEGNTEAFF. The DNA for the CDR3 is TGTGCCAGCAGCTTCAAGACAGGTGAGGGGAACACTGAAGCTTTCTTT.

The chain joins TRBV4-3 to TRBJ1-4; 7 nucleotides line up with TRBD1. This CDR3 comprises 15 residues. In germline, CDR1 is LGHNA, CDR2 YSLEER. V lost 1 base and J lost 8; bases outside the gene matches: 7. Here the CDR3 DNA reads TGCGCCAGCAGCCAAGCGGACAGGTTCCGCGAAAAACTGTTTTTT. This translates into CASSQADRFREKLFF.

The rearrangement links TRBV7-3 to TRBJ2-7; the match to TRBD2 covers 7 bases. Germline V lookup: CDR1 SGHTA, CDR2 FQGTGA. The V gene end was trimmed by 0 bases and the J gene end by 4 bases; junction bases not matched to a gene: 9. The CDR3 runs to 16 residues. The DNA for the CDR3 is TGTGCCAGCAGCTTAACCGGCTCGCCCGGGGGGTACGAGCAGTACTTC. It translates to CASSLTGSPGGYEQYF.

The chain combines TRBV6-5 with TRBJ2-2; D not resolved. V lost 4 bases and J lost 5, with 8 bases in between. This CDR3 spans 13 amino acids. Germline CDR1 and CDR2: MNHEY and SVGAGI. CDR3 sequence reads: CASSSPQTGELFF. As DNA, the CDR3 is TGTGCCAGCAGTTCCCCCCAGACCGGGGAGCTGTTTTTT.

The chain employs TRBV4-1 and TRBJ1-4, with 9 nucleotides matching TRBD1. CDR3 length: 16 residues. Germline CDR1 reads MGHRA; CDR2 reads YSYEKL. V dropped 3 bases and J dropped 5; count of bases not matched to a gene: 7. The CDR3 region has the DNA TGCGCCAGCAGCCAGGTTGGGACAGGGAGGAATGAAAAACTGTTTTTT. It yields the protein CASSQVGTGRNEKLFF.

This chain links TRBV28 with TRBJ2-5; 7 bases are a match to TRBD1. V dropped 6 bases and J dropped 9; count of bases not matched to a gene: 7. The CDR3 length is 12 residues. Germline V gene sequence: CDR1 MDHEN, CDR2 SYDVKM. For the CDR3, the DNA is TGTGCCAGCAGCCTAGGGGACAGTGCCCAGTACTTC. The encoded protein is CASSLGDSAQYF.

Regarding this clone: Distinct nucleotide sequences in the sample also encode this CDR3. The chain links TRBV18 to TRBJ2-5; D uncertain. Per germline, CDR1 KGHSH and CDR2 LQKENI. This CDR3 has 12 amino acids. V was cut by 4 bases and J by 0 bases, with 3 bases left in between. The CDR3 protein is CASSLYQETQYF. Written as DNA, the CDR3 is TGTGCCAGCTCACTTTACCAAGAGACCCAGTACTTC.

The rearrangement uses TRBV5-1 and TRBJ2-5; TRBD1 agrees at 12 bases. The CDR3 runs 17 residues. Germline-derived CDR1 and CDR2 are SGHRS and YFSETQ. The V gene end was trimmed by 0 bases and the J gene end by 7 bases; junction bases not matched to a gene: 10. The CDR3 DNA sequence: TGCGCCAGCAGCTTGGCCCCCGGGACAGGGGGCGCCGGGACCCAGTACTTC. Amino acids: CASSLAPGTGGAGTQYF.

The chain carries TRBV4-3 and TRBJ2-3, with no clear D. The germline V gene has CDR1 LGHNA and CDR2 YSLEER. The V and J ends lost 4 bases and 5 bases respectively, with 10 bases between them. The CDR3 length is 13 residues. The CDR3 reads CASSPSRGDTQYF. CDR3 nucleotides: TGCGCCAGCAGCCCATCCCGCGGAGATACGCAGTATTTT.

This chain links TRBV3-1 (or the pseudogene TRBV3-2) with TRBJ2-2; the D gene is possibly TRBD1 (5 bases). The germline V gene encodes CDR1 LGHDT and CDR2 YNNKEL (reference sequence). Trimming shortened V by 6 bases and J by 3 bases, and 14 bases separated the two germline ends. This CDR3 has 15 residues. Written as DNA, the CDR3 is TGTGCCAGCAGGAAAGGGGCCAGAGACACCGGGGAGCTGTTTTTT. It is translated as CASRKGARDTGELFF.

The chain joins TRBV7-2 to TRBJ2-1; TRBD2 might be the D (5 bases). V shed 1 base and J shed 4 bases, with 11 bases lying between them. Germline V gene data show CDR1 as SGHTA and CDR2 as FQGNSA. The CDR3 has 15 amino acids. The CDR3 region has the DNA TGTGCCAGCAGCTTAGAAGGAGCGGTATACAATGAGCAGTTCTTC. Its protein product is CASSLEGAVYNEQFF.

V usage is TRBV25-1 and J usage is TRBJ1-4; no definite D call. This CDR3 is 15 amino acids long. V lost 2 bases, J lost 5 bases, and 12 bases lay in between. CDR1 and CDR2 (germline): MGHDK, SYGVNS. The CDR3 region has the DNA TGTGCCAGCAGTGAACGTGGGGAGACCAATGAAAAACTGTTTTTT. Amino acids: CASSERGETNEKLFF.

V and J are TRBV19 and TRBJ1-1; D is possibly TRBD1 (6 bases). The length of the CDR3 is 14 residues. Germline lookup yields CDR1 LNHDA and CDR2 SQIVND (reference sequence). Trimming pared 6 bases from V and 1 base from J, leaving 12 bases between. The CDR3 region is CASRPGQANTEAFF. As DNA, the CDR3 is TGTGCCAGTAGGCCGGGACAAGCGAACACTGAAGCTTTCTTT.

This chain joins TRBV7-3 and TRBJ1-2, with 7 bases lining up with TRBD1. V lost 5 bases and J lost 8; bases outside the gene matches: 8. Per germline, CDR1 SGHTA and CDR2 FQGTGA. The CDR3 has 13 residues. CDR3: CASSPSGTEGYTF. The CDR3, as DNA: TGTGCCAGCAGCCCGAGCGGGACAGAAGGCTACACCTTC.

The chain links TRBV27 to TRBJ1-2; D remains unclear. From germline, CDR1 is MNHEY and CDR2 SMNVEV (reference sequence). The V end lost 6 bases, the J end lost 5 bases, and 10 bases lay between the germline ends. This CDR3 spans 12 amino acids. This CDR3 is CASSPLGYGYTF. The CDR3 nucleotides read TGTGCCAGCAGCCCATTAGGATATGGCTACACCTTC.

This clone was detected once. The CDR3 loop is CASSLGGGTYEQYF. The CDR3 region has the DNA TGCGCCAGCAGCTTGGGAGGGGGGACTTACGAGCAGTACTTC. The rearrangement uses TRBV5-1 and TRBJ2-7; D could derive from TRBD1 or TRBD2 (6 bases each). This CDR3 is built from 14 residues. Trimming cost V 0 bases and J 4 bases, with 11 bases left between them. CDR1 and CDR2 (germline): SGHRS, YFSETQ.

V and J are TRBV19 and TRBJ1-6; D is perhaps TRBD1 (5 bases). The germline V gene encodes CDR1 LNHDA and CDR2 SQIVND (reference sequence). The CDR3 contains 17 residues. Deletions cut 6 bases from V and 5 bases from J, with 20 bases between. The CDR3 here is CASSRKSRQHDNSPLHF. CDR3 in DNA: TGTGCCAGTAGCCGGAAATCAAGACAGCACGATAATTCACCCCTCCACTTT.

This chain connects TRBV10-3 to TRBJ2-7; D might be TRBD1 or TRBD2, each matching 6 bases. Germline values: CDR1 ENHRY, CDR2 SYGVKD. V was trimmed by 8 bases and J by 0 bases, leaving 11 bases between them. This CDR3 spans 13 amino acids. This CDR3 is CAIGGPFSYEQYF. The DNA for the CDR3 is TGTGCCATCGGGGGGCCTTTCTCCTACGAGCAGTACTTC.

This clone has a handful of counts. This chain links TRBV28 with TRBJ2-2; a weak D match, TRBD1 (5 bases). Trimming removed 2 bases at V and 0 bases at J, with 10 bases between. The CDR3 is 16 residues long. In germline, CDR1 is MDHEN, CDR2 SYDVKM. The CDR3, as DNA: TGTGCCAGCAGTTTAAGGGGCGGAGCGAACACCGGGGAGCTGTTTTTT. The encoded protein is CASSLRGGANTGELFF.

The gene calls are TRBV11-2 and TRBJ1-5; possibly TRBD1 for D (6 bases). CDR1 and CDR2 from the germline V gene are SGHAT and FQNNGV. The CDR3 runs 14 residues. Trimming left V 4 bases short and J 6 bases short, with 13 bases between. The CDR3 nucleotides are TGTGCCAGCAGCTGGGGGCAGGGTGGTCAGCCCCAGCATTTT. Translating gives CASSWGQGGQPQHF.

The chain combines TRBV7-2 with TRBJ2-7, with TRBD1 matching 7 bases. J lost 6 bases, V lost 1 base, and 9 bases had no gene match. CDR3 length: 15 amino acids. The germline gives CDR1 SGHTA, CDR2 FQGNSA. The CDR3 nucleotides read TGTGCCAGCAGCTTAGGGAAACAGGGGTTAAGCGAGCAGTACTTC. Translated: CASSLGKQGLSEQYF.

V and J are TRBV9 and TRBJ2-1, with 7 nucleotides matching TRBD2. V gave up 4 bases and J gave up 1 base; unmatched junction bases: 5. Germline V CDR1 and CDR2: SGDLS, YYNGEE. The CDR3 is 15 residues long. CDR3 residues: CASSQDGGSYNEQFF. CDR3 coding DNA: TGTGCCAGCAGCCAAGACGGGGGGTCCTACAATGAGCAGTTCTTC.

This clone was seen once. DNA of the CDR3: TGTGCCAGTAGTATAGCGTCAGAGAACACTGAAGCTTTCTTT. Residues: CASSIASENTEAFF. The rearrangement links TRBV19 to TRBJ1-1; D is undetermined. This CDR3 has 14 amino acids. Germline CDR1 and CDR2: LNHDA and SQIVND (reference sequence). Trimming cost V 1 base and J 1 base, with 7 bases left between them.

This sequence joins TRBV5-1 and TRBJ1-2, with TRBD1 matching over 7 bases. CDR3 length: 13 residues. Unmatched junction bases numbered 13, after V lost 4 bases and J lost 13 bases. CDR1 and CDR2 from the germline V gene are SGHRS and YFSETQ. The CDR3 bases are TGCGCCAGCAGCGACGGACAGGCCCTTGGTGGCACCTTC. It yields the protein CASSDGQALGGTF.

The rearrangement uses TRBV11-3 and TRBJ2-3; 10 bases line up with TRBD2. This CDR3 contains 20 residues. V lost 0 bases to trimming and J lost 3 bases; unmatched junction nucleotides: 15. Germline CDR1 and CDR2: SGHNT and YENEEA. The CDR3 protein is CASSLDSGRAGGPNTDTQYF. The DNA for the CDR3 is TGTGCCAGCAGCTTAGACTCAGGGAGAGCGGGAGGGCCGAATACAGATACGCAGTATTTT. Supplemented by reference TRBV11-3 and TRBJ2-3, the full variable domain reads EAGVVQSPRYKIIEKKQPVAFWCNPISGHNTLYWYLQNLGQGPELLIRYENEEAVDDSQLPKDRFSAERLKGVDSTLKIQPAELGDSAVYLCASSLDSGRAGGPNTDTQYFGPGTRLTVL.

The V and J genes are TRBV30 and TRBJ2-1, with 11 bases matching TRBD2. This CDR3 has 14 amino acids. Germline CDR1 is GTSNPN and CDR2 is SVGIG (reference sequence). Trimming took 2 bases from V and 7 from J; bases not matched to a gene: 4. The CDR3 reads CAWSPGLAANEQFF. CDR3 coding DNA: TGTGCCTGGAGTCCGGGACTAGCGGCTAATGAGCAGTTCTTC.

This sequence joins TRBV6-5 and TRBJ1-1; 10 nucleotides align to TRBD1. The CDR3 covers 15 residues. Per germline, CDR1 MNHEY and CDR2 SVGAGI. Trimming at V came to 6 bases and at J to 4 bases, leaving 8 bases not matched to a gene. The chain's CDR3 is CASRSPDRGFTEAFF. Here the CDR3 DNA reads TGTGCCAGCAGAAGTCCGGACAGGGGGTTCACTGAAGCTTTCTTT.